Each of the 30 T cell receptor beta chains below was sequenced from the same sample in a study of blood T cell repertoires in COVID-19. Assay: immunoSEQ multiplex PCR; the TCRdb copy retains only in-frame clones and omits some. Of around 130,000 clones in the sample, 85% to 90% were seen once. What was sequenced was peripheral blood. The receptors shown here come from a woman of 80 years or more with acute or convalescent COVID-19.

The chain has TRBV6-6 and TRBJ1-3; 7 bases line up with TRBD1. The CDR3 covers 14 residues. Trimming removed 5 bases from V and 2 bases from J; junction bases left unmatched: 3. Germline V gene sequence: CDR1 MNHNY, CDR2 SVGAGI (reference sequence). CDR3 sequence reads: CASSTGAAGNTIYF. The CDR3 DNA reads TGTGCCAGCAGTACAGGGGCGGCTGGAAACACCATATATTTT.

V is TRBV30 and J is TRBJ1-1; D gene uncertain. Per germline, CDR1 GTSNPN and CDR2 SVGIG (reference sequence). V was trimmed by 1 base and J by 3 bases, leaving 12 bases between them. The length of the CDR3 is 14 residues. As DNA, the CDR3 is TGTGCCTGGAGTGAATTGGCCCGGGACACTGAAGCTTTCTTT. Translated: CAWSELARDTEAFF.

The CDR3 here is CASSLDNRVADTQYF. The CDR3 bases are TGTGCCAGCAGCTTAGACAACAGGGTCGCAGATACGCAGTATTTT. The rearrangement joins TRBV7-9 to TRBJ2-3; weak D call: TRBD1 (6 bases). Trimming stripped 1 base from V and 4 bases from J, with 12 bases between. Germline values: CDR1 SEHNR, CDR2 FQNEAQ (reference sequence). This CDR3 is 15 amino acids long. The full variable domain, in which reference TRBV7-9 and TRBJ2-3 provide the parts outside the CDR3, is DTGVSQNPRHKITKRGQNVTFRCDPISEHNRLYWYRQTLGQGPEFLTYFQNEAQLEKSRLLSDRFSAERPKGSFSTLEIQRTEQGDSAMYLCASSLDNRVADTQYFGPGTRLTVL.

This rearrangement joins TRBV5-1 to TRBJ1-1, with unresolved D. The V and J ends lost 2 bases and 5 bases respectively, with 13 bases between them. Per germline, CDR1 SGHRS and CDR2 YFSETQ. This CDR3 is built from 14 residues. The CDR3 sequence is CASSLRLAGTEAFF. Written as DNA, the CDR3 is TGCGCCAGCAGCTTAAGGCTCGCAGGTACTGAAGCTTTCTTT.

The chain has TRBV12-3 or TRBV12-4 and TRBJ1-2; 8 bases map to TRBD1. V shed 8 bases, J shed 3 bases, and the junction held 5 bases outside the gene matches. This CDR3 contains 13 residues. Written as DNA, the CDR3 is TGTGCCAGCGGCGGACAGGGAGACTATGGCTACACCTTC. Amino acids: CASGGQGDYGYTF.

This clone was seen just once. V gene TRBV7-9 combines with J gene TRBJ1-6, with 7 bases fitting TRBD1. CDR3 length equals 19 residues. Germline V CDR1 and CDR2: SEHNR, FQNEAQ (reference sequence). Trimming removed 3 bases from V and 8 bases from J; junction bases left unmatched: 19. CDR3 protein: CASSLSSPTTGQVYSPLHF. The CDR3 bases are TGTGCCAGCAGCTTGTCCTCTCCCACGACCGGACAGGTTTATTCACCCCTCCACTTT.

The chain recombines TRBV3-1 (or the pseudogene TRBV3-2) with TRBJ2-7; 9 bases fit TRBD2. The V segment lost 6 bases and the J segment 4 bases; nucleotides outside the gene matches: 13. Germline-derived CDR1 and CDR2 are LGHDT and YNNKEL (reference sequence). The length of the CDR3 is 16 residues. The CDR3 DNA sequence: TGTGCCAGCAGTCCTAGAGTTTTAGCGGGGGTTTACGAGCAGTACTTC. Amino acids: CASSPRVLAGVYEQYF.

V gene TRBV18 combines with J gene TRBJ1-2, with TRBD1 matching 7 bases. Trimming took 5 bases from V and 5 from J; bases not matched to a gene: 5. The CDR3 runs 13 residues. Germline CDR1 is KGHSH and CDR2 is LQKENI. CDR3 region: CASSSTGKYGYTF. DNA of the CDR3: TGTGCCAGCTCATCGACAGGGAAATATGGCTACACCTTC.

The V call is TRBV7-9, the J call TRBJ1-1, with D unclear. The CDR3 totals 14 residues. Germline CDR1 is SEHNR and CDR2 is FQNEAQ (reference sequence). Trimming removed 0 bases from V and 1 base from J, with 6 bases in between. The DNA of the CDR3 is TGTGCCAGCAGCTTAGCCGGGTCGAACACTGAAGCTTTCTTT. Its translation is CASSLAGSNTEAFF.

This clone was detected once. The CDR3 DNA reads as TGTGCCATCAGTCCTTTGACTAGCGGGGGGAGCTCCTACAATGAGCAGTTCTTC. It yields the protein CAISPLTSGGSSYNEQFF. The chain carries TRBV10-3 and TRBJ2-1; 13 bases fit TRBD2. Per germline, CDR1 ENHRY and CDR2 SYGVKD. J gave up 0 bases and V 5 bases, and 7 bases lay outside the gene matches. The CDR3 sequence is 18 residues long.

J is TRBJ2-5 and V is TRBV18; 15 positions match TRBD2. Germline loops: CDR1 KGHSH, CDR2 LQKENI. With V trimmed by 3 bases and J by 0 bases, 5 bases remained unmatched. CDR3 length: 18 residues. The CDR3 sequence: CASSPGLAGGTYQETQYF. In DNA form, the CDR3 reads TGTGCCAGCTCACCTGGACTAGCGGGGGGGACGTACCAAGAGACCCAGTACTTC.

This clone occurred a few times. DNA for the CDR3: TGTGCTAGTGGTCCCCGGACAGGAGTGACCTCTGGAAACACCATATATTTT. Translated: CASGPRTGVTSGNTIYF. V gene TRBV12-5 combines with J gene TRBJ1-3; 7 positions match TRBD1. Germline V gene sequence: CDR1 LGHNT, CDR2 FRNRAP. The CDR3 loop spans 17 amino acids. V shed 5 bases and J 0 bases; nucleotides not matched to a gene: 10.

This clone occurred a few times. V usage is TRBV12-3 or TRBV12-4 and J usage is TRBJ1-1, with D uncertain. CDR3 length equals 13 residues. Trimming removed 2 bases at V and 1 base at J, with 5 bases between. CDR3 sequence: CASSLSGNTEAFF. As DNA, the CDR3 is TGTGCCAGCAGTTTATCAGGGAACACTGAAGCTTTCTTT.

The chain recombines TRBV5-4 with TRBJ1-1; D is possibly TRBD1 (5 bases). With 3 bases removed from V and 3 bases from J, the gap between germline ends came to 9 bases. The CDR3 has 13 residues. Germline V gene sequence: CDR1 SGHNT, CDR2 YYREEE (reference sequence). CDR3 loop: CASSSPGYTEAFF. In nucleotides, the CDR3 is TGTGCCAGCAGCTCTCCAGGGTACACTGAAGCTTTCTTT.

V is TRBV3-1 (or the pseudogene TRBV3-2) and J is TRBJ2-5; TRBD2 matches at 7 bases. V shed 4 bases and J 5 bases; nucleotides not matched to a gene: 7. Germline V gene data show CDR1 as LGHDT and CDR2 as YNNKEL (reference sequence). The CDR3 spans 14 residues. The CDR3 DNA reads TGTGCCAGCAGCCCCCCAGGGAGGGCGGAGACCCAGTACTTC. This gives the protein CASSPPGRAETQYF.

DNA of the CDR3: TGTGCCAGCAGTGAGTTAGCGGGTGTTGAGACCCAGTACTTC. Amino acid sequence: CASSELAGVETQYF. This chain links TRBV6-1 with TRBJ2-5; TRBD2 agrees at 7 bases. CDR1 is MNHNS, CDR2 SASEGT, per germline. CDR3 length equals 14 residues. After removal of 3 bases from V and 5 bases from J, the junction contained 6 bases not matched to a gene.

The chain joins TRBV6-5 to TRBJ1-4; TRBD1 matches at 8 bases. This CDR3 comprises 15 residues. Germline CDR1 is MNHEY and CDR2 is SVGAGI. J gave up 3 bases and V 5 bases, and 5 bases lay outside the gene matches. The CDR3, as DNA: TGTGCCAGCAGTCTCCGGGACAGGCCTAATGAAAAACTGTTTTTT. Residues: CASSLRDRPNEKLFF.

The rearrangement joins TRBV6-6 to TRBJ1-2, with 10 bases identical to TRBD1. Per the germline V gene, CDR1 is MNHNY and CDR2 is SVGAGI (reference sequence). The CDR3 length is 15 residues. The V gene end was trimmed by 3 bases and the J gene end by 4 bases; junction bases not matched to a gene: 5. CDR3 loop: CASSYMDRGSYGYTF. CDR3 DNA sequence: TGTGCCAGCAGTTATATGGACAGGGGGTCCTATGGCTACACCTTC.

The chain employs TRBV7-6 and TRBJ1-3; possible D gene TRBD1, 5 bases. Trimming took 5 bases from V and 0 from J, leaving 14 bases between them. CDR1 is SGHVS, CDR2 FNYEAQ, per germline. The CDR3 length is 16 residues. The CDR3 DNA sequence: TGTGCCAGCAGCGCACGACAGACCCCCTCTGGAAACACCATATATTTT. This gives the protein CASSARQTPSGNTIYF.

This clone was detected only once. The V call is TRBV10-1, the J call TRBJ1-1; 9 bases are shared with TRBD1. After removal of 6 bases from V and 2 bases from J, the junction contained 7 bases not matched to a gene. This CDR3 comprises 15 residues. The germline CDR1 and CDR2 sequences are WNHNN and SYGVQD (reference sequence). The CDR3 here is CASRPGQGINTEAFF. The CDR3 DNA follows: TGCGCCAGCAGACCAGGACAGGGGATTAACACTGAAGCTTTCTTT.

CDR3 sequence reads: CSVQRLAGGLTDTQYF. CDR3 nucleotides: TGCAGCGTGCAAAGACTAGCGGGGGGGCTCACAGATACGCAGTATTTT. The chain couples TRBV29-1 to TRBJ2-3; 14 nucleotides agree with TRBD2. Germline CDR1 is SQVTM and CDR2 is ANQGSEA. CDR3 length: 16 amino acids. V was pared by 6 bases and J by 2 bases, with 7 bases of the junction left unmatched.

Only one count was recorded for this clone. The chain recombines TRBV19 with TRBJ1-5; TRBD1 agrees at 8 bases. Germline V gene lookup returns CDR1 LNHDA and CDR2 SQIVND (reference sequence). The CDR3 extends over 15 amino acids. J lost 3 bases, V lost 9 bases, and 10 bases had no gene match. The CDR3 nucleotides are TGTGCCAGCTCGGCCCTGGACAGGGACAATCAGCCCCAGCATTTT. The encoded protein is CASSALDRDNQPQHF.

This clone was counted once. The chain is built from TRBV5-4 and TRBJ1-1; 9 bases are shared with TRBD1. With V trimmed by 2 bases and J by 7 bases, 6 bases remained unmatched. CDR3 length equals 14 residues. Looked up from germline, CDR1 is SGHNT and CDR2 is YYREEE (reference sequence). Here the CDR3 reads CASSFGQGRREAFF. The DNA for the CDR3 is TGTGCCAGCAGCTTCGGACAGGGGAGGCGTGAAGCTTTCTTT. Variable domain in full (rest from reference TRBV5-4 and TRBJ1-1): ETGVTQSPTHLIKTRGQQVTLRCSSQSGHNTVSWYQQALGQGPQFIFQYYREEENGRGNFPPRFSGLQFPNYSSELNVNALELDDSALYLCASSFGQGRREAFFGQGTRLTVV.

The CDR3 here is CASSHGGNTEAFF. The CDR3 DNA reads as TGTGCCAGCAGCCACGGAGGGAACACTGAAGCTTTCTTT. The J gene is TRBJ1-1, the V gene TRBV3-1 (or the pseudogene TRBV3-2); D is unresolved. CDR1 LGHDT and CDR2 YNNKEL come from the germline V gene (reference sequence). Trimming took 3 bases from V and 1 from J, leaving 6 bases between them. CDR3 length: 13 residues.

The J gene is TRBJ2-2, the V gene TRBV5-1, with D maybe TRBD2 (7 bases). V dropped 5 bases and J dropped 4 bases, with 15 bases sitting between them. The CDR3 is 15 residues long. Germline V gives CDR1 SGHRS, CDR2 YFSETQ. The CDR3 bases are TGCGCCAGCAGTCAAGGGGGGGCGCTCACCGGGGAGCTGTTTTTT. Its protein product is CASSQGGALTGELFF.

V gene TRBV6-5 combines with J gene TRBJ1-2; D possibly corresponds to TRBD1 (6 bases). Trimming shortened V by 4 bases and J by 5 bases, and 14 bases separated the two germline ends. CDR3 length: 14 residues. Germline loops: CDR1 MNHEY, CDR2 SVGAGI. The CDR3 reads CASSSGQSVYGYTF. The CDR3 region has the DNA TGTGCCAGCAGTTCCGGACAGAGCGTGTATGGCTACACCTTC.

Only one count was recorded for this clone. J is TRBJ2-3 and V is TRBV2; perhaps TRBD2 as D (6 bases). The CDR3 runs 14 residues. The V end was cut by 4 bases, the J end by 0 bases, with 8 bases between. CDR1 and CDR2 (germline): SNHLY, FYNNEI. CDR3 bases: TGTGCCAGCAGTGCCGGGACTAGCACAGATACGCAGTATTTT. Its protein is CASSAGTSTDTQYF.

The chain links TRBV3-1 (or the pseudogene TRBV3-2) to TRBJ1-2, with 12 bases that match TRBD1. The germline V gene encodes CDR1 LGHDT and CDR2 YNNKEL (reference sequence). V was clipped by 4 bases and J by 4 bases; unmatched bases: 7. The CDR3 is made up of 16 amino acids. CDR3 residues: CASSPSGTGGGYGYTF. The DNA of the CDR3 is TGTGCCAGCAGCCCTTCCGGGACAGGGGGCGGCTATGGCTACACCTTC.

This sequence joins TRBV5-4 and TRBJ2-5; 8 positions agree with TRBD1. The CDR3 has 14 residues. The V gene's germline CDR1 is SGHNT and CDR2 YYREEE (reference sequence). The V segment lost 4 bases and the J segment 2 bases; nucleotides outside the gene matches: 4. CDR3 nucleotides: TGTGCCAGCAGCCGTGGACAGGGTCAAGAGACCCAGTACTTC. Translated, it gives CASSRGQGQETQYF.

This clone was detected once. The chain carries TRBV7-9 and TRBJ2-5; a possible D gene is TRBD1 (7 bases). CDR3 length: 17 amino acids. Trimming shortened V by 1 base and J by 5 bases, and 20 bases separated the two germline ends. CDR1 SEHNR and CDR2 FQNEAQ come from the germline V gene (reference sequence). The CDR3 loop reads CASSLVRGGGRGETQYF. In DNA form, the CDR3 reads TGTGCCAGCAGCTTAGTCAGAGGAGGGGGCCGAGGGGAGACCCAGTACTTC.